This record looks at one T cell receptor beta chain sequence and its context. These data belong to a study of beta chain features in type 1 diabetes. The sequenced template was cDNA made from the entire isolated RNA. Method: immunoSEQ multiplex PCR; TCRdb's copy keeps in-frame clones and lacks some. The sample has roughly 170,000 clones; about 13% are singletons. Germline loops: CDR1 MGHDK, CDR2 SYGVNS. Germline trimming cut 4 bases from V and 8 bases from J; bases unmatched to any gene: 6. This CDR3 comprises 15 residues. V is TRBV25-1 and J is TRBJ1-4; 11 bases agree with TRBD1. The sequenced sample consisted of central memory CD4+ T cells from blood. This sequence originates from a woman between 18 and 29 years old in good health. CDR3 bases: TGTGCCAGCAGTGGTAGGACAGGGGGCATGGAAAAACTGTTTTTT. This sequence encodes CASSGRTGGMEKLFF.